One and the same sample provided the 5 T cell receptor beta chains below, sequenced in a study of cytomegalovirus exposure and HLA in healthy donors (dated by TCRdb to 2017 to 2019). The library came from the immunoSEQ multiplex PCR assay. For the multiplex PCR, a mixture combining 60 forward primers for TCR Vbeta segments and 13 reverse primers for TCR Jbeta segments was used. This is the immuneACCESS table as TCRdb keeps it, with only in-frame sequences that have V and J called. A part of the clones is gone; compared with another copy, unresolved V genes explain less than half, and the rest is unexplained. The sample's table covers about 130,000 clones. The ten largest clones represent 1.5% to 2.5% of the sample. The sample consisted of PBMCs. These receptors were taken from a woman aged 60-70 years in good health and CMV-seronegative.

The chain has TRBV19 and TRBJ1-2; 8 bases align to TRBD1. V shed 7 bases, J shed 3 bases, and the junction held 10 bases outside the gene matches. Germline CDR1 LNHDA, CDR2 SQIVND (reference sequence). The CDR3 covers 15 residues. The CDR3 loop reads CASNILPGQDYGYTF. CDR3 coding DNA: TGTGCCAGTAATATCCTCCCGGGACAGGACTATGGCTACACCTTC.

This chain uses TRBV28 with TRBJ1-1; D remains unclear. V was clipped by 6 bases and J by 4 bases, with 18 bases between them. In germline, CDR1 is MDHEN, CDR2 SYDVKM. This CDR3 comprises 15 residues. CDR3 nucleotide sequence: TGTGCCAGCAGACCAAAACTTGGTCGTGGCACTGAAGCTTTCTTT. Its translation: CASRPKLGRGTEAFF.

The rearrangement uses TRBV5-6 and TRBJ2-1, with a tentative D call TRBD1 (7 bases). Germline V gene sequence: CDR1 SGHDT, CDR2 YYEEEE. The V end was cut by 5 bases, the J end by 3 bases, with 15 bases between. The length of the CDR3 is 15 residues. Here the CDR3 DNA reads TGTGCCAGCAGACCGGTCCAGGGGGGCTACAATGAGCAGTTCTTC. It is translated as CASRPVQGGYNEQFF.

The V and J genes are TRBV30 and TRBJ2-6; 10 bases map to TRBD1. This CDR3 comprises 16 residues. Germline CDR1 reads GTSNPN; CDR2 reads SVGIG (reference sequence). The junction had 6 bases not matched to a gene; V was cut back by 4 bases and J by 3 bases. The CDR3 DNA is TGTGCCTGGACGGAGACAGGGGGCGGTGGGGCCAACGTCCTGACTTTC. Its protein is CAWTETGGGGANVLTF.

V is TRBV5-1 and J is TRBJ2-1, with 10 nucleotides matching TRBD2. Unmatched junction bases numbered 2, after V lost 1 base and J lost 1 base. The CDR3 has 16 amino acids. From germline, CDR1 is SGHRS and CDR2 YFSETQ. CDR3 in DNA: TGCGCCAGCAGCTTGACTAGCGGGGCGTCCTACAATGAGCAGTTCTTC. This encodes CASSLTSGASYNEQFF.